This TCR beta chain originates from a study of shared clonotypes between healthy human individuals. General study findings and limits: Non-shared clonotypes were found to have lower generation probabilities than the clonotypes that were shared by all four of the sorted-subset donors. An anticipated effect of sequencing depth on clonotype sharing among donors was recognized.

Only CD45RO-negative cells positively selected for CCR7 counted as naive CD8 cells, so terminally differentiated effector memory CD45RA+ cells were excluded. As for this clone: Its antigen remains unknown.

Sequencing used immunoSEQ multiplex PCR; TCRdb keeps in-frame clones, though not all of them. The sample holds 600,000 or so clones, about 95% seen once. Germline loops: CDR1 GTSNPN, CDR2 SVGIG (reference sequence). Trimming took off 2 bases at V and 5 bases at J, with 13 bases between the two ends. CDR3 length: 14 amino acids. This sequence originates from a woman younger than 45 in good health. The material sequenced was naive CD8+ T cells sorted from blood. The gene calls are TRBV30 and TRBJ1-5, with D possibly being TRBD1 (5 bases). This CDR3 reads CAWSPGQDHQPQHF. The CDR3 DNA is TGTGCCTGGAGTCCGGGGCAGGATCATCAGCCCCAGCATTTT.